This T cell receptor beta chain comes out of a study of blood T cell repertoires in COVID-19. Whole-study context: Whether acute or convalescent, the COVID-19 samples came from the United States, Italy and Spain.

Methods used by the authors: Counts of nucleated cells, estimated from reference gene primer amplification, were obtained. Sequencing was performed with immunoSEQ multiplex PCR; in TCRdb, only in-frame clones are kept and a portion is missing. D and trimming come from the DNA, and the V and J calls and clone size come from that table. Of some 110,000 clones in the sample, about four fifths were seen once. With V trimmed by 1 base and J by 1 base, 5 bases remained unmatched. The CDR3 extends over 16 amino acids. Germline V gene data show CDR1 as SGHVS and CDR2 as FQNEAQ. This sequence joins TRBV7-8 and TRBJ1-1; 8 positions match TRBD1. The receptor was derived from a woman in her 70s with acute or convalescent COVID-19. Sequenced input: peripheral blood. In DNA, the CDR3 is TGTGCCAGCAGCTTAGGAGGCGGGACAGGGAACACTGAAGCTTTCTTT. Translating it yields CASSLGGGTGNTEAFF.